Presented here are 5 T cell receptor beta chains from one specimen sequenced in a study of blood T cell repertoires in COVID-19. The data were produced by immunoSEQ multiplex PCR, yet TCRdb's version contains in-frame clones alone and is incomplete. The data hold around 200,000 clones, with 85% to 90% observed a single time. Specimen: peripheral blood. These receptors were collected from a young man with active or convalescent COVID-19.

V gene TRBV25-1 combines with J gene TRBJ2-1; 11 bases fit TRBD2. Germline CDR1 MGHDK, CDR2 SYGVNS. V lost 1 base and J lost 6; bases outside the gene matches: 11. This CDR3 has 18 amino acids. CDR3 nucleotides: TGTGCCAGCAGTGAATTCCGGACTAGCGGGCCGACCCCCAATGAGCAGTTCTTC. The encoded protein is CASSEFRTSGPTPNEQFF.

V is TRBV6-6 and J is TRBJ1-4; TRBD1 aligns across 9 bases. CDR3 length: 15 amino acids. Germline V gives CDR1 MNHNY, CDR2 SVGAGI (reference sequence). V trimming: 6 bases; J trimming: 4 bases; junction bases outside the gene matches: 6. CDR3 DNA: TGTGCCAGCAGCCAAGGACAGGGGCTTAATGAAAAACTGTTTTTT. Its protein product is CASSQGQGLNEKLFF.

The CDR3 nucleotides read TGTGCCAGCAGTGGGGGCTTCAGGCATGAGCAGTTCTTC. Its protein product is CASSGGFRHEQFF. The V call is TRBV2, the J call TRBJ2-1, with D possibly being TRBD1 (5 bases). The germline gives CDR1 SNHLY, CDR2 FYNNEI. CDR3 length equals 13 residues. Trimming left V 4 bases short and J 8 bases short, with 12 bases between.

The chain employs TRBV4-2 and TRBJ2-7; D uncertain. This CDR3 has 14 amino acids. The V gene's germline CDR1 is LGHNA and CDR2 YNFKEQ. The V end lost 1 base, the J end lost 1 base, and 8 bases lay between the germline ends. CDR3 sequence: CASSQASESYEQYF. For the CDR3, the DNA is TGTGCCAGCAGCCAAGCCTCAGAATCCTACGAGCAGTACTTC.

This chain connects TRBV9 to TRBJ2-5, with D possibly matching TRBD1 (5 bases). Germline lookup yields CDR1 SGDLS and CDR2 YYNGEE. This CDR3 comprises 14 residues. Trimming cost V 4 bases and J 5 bases, with 15 bases left between them. CDR3 region: CASSPRTSRETQYF. Written as DNA, the CDR3 is TGTGCCAGCAGCCCCAGGACATCGCGGGAGACCCAGTACTTC.